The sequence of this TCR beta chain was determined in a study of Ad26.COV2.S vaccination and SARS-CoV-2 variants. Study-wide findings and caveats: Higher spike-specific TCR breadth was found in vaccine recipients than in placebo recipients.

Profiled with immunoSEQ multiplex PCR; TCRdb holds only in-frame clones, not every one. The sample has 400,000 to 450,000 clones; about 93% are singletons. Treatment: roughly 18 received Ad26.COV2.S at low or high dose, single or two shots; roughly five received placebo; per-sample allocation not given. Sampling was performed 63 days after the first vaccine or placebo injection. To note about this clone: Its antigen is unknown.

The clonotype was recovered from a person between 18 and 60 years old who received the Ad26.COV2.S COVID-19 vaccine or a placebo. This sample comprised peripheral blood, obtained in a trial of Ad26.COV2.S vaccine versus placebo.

CDR3 DNA: TGCAGCGTTGAAACAGGGACGGGGACCCAGTACTTC. Protein: CSVETGTGTQYF. The chain uses TRBV29-1 and TRBJ2-5; tentative D call: TRBD1 (6 bases). Germline V gene lookup returns CDR1 SQVTM and CDR2 ANQGSEA. This CDR3 has 12 amino acids. Trimming took 2 bases from V and 7 from J, leaving 11 bases between them.